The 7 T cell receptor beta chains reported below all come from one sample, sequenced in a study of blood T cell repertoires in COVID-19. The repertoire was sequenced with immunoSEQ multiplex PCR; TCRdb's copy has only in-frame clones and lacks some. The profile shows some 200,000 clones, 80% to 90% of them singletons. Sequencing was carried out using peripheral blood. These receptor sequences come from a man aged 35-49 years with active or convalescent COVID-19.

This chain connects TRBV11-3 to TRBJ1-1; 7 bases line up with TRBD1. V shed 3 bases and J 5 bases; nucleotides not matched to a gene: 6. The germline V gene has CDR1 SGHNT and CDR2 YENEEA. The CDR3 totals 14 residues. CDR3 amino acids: CASSLGQSGTEAFF. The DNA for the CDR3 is TGTGCCAGCAGCTTGGGACAGTCGGGTACTGAAGCTTTCTTT.

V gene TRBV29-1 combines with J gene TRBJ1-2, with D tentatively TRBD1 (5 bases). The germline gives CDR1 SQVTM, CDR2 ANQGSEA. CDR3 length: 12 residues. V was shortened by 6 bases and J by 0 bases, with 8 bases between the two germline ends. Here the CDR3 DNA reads TGCAGCGTGGGGGGGACTAACTATGGCTACACCTTC. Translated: CSVGGTNYGYTF.

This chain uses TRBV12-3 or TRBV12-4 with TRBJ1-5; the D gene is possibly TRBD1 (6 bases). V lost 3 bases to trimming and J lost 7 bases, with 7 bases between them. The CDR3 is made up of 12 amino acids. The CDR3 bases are TGTGCCAGCAGTTTTGGACAGCAGCCCCAGCATTTT. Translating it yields CASSFGQQPQHF.

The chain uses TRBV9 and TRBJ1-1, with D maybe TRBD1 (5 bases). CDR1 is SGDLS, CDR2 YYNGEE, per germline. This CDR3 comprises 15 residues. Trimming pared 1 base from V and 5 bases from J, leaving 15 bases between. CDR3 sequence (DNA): TGTGCCAGCAGCGTACAGCCGACAGCTCAGACTGAAGCTTTCTTT. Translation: CASSVQPTAQTEAFF.

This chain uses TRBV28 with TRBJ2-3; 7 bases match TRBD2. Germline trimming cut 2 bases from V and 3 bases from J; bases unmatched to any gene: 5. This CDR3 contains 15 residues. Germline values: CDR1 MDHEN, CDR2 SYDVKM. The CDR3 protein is CASSLGGGPTDTQYF. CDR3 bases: TGTGCCAGCAGTTTAGGGGGGGGTCCTACAGATACGCAGTATTTT.

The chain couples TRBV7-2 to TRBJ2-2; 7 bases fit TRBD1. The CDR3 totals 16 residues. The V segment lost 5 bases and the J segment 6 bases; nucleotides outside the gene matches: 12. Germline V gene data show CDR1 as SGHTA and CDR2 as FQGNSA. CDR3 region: CASSEDRVVFPGELFF. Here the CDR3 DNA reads TGTGCCAGCAGCGAAGACAGGGTTGTTTTTCCCGGGGAGCTGTTTTTT.

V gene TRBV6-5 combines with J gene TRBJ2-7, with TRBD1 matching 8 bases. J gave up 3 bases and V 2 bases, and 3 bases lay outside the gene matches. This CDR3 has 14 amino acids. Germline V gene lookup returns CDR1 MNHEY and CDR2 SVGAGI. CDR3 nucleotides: TGTGCCAGCAGTTACACCGGGACAGGCTACGAGCAGTACTTC. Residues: CASSYTGTGYEQYF.